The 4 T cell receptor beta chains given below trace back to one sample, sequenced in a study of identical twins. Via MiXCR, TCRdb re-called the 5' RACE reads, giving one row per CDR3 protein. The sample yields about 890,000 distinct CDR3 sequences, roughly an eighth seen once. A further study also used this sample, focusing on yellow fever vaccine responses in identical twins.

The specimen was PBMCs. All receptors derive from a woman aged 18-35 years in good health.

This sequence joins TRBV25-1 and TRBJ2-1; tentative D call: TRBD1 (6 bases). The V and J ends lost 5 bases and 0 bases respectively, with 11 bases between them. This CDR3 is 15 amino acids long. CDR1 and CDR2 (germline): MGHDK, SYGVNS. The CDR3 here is CASSRDTVSYNEQFF. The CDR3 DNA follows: TGTGCCAGCAGTCGGGACACCGTCTCCTACAATGAGCAGTTCTTC.

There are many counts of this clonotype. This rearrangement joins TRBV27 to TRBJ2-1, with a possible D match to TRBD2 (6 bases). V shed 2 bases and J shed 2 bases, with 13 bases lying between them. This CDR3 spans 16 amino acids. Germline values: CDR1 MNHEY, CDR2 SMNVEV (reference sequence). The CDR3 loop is CASSLGHGGTYNEQFF. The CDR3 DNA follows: TGTGCCAGCAGTTTAGGTCACGGGGGAACCTACAATGAGCAGTTCTTC.

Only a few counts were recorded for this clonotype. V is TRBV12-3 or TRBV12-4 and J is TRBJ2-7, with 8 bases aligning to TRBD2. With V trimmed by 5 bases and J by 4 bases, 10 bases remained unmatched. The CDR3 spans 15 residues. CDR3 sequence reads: CASSHPREGLYEQYF. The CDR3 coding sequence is TGTGCCAGCAGTCACCCCCGGGAGGGCCTTTACGAGCAGTACTTC.

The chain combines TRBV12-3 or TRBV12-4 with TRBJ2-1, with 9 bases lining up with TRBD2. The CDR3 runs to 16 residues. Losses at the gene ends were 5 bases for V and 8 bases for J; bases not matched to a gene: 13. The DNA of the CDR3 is TGTGCCAGCAGTGCAAACAAGGCGGGAGGGGGGCATGAGCAGTTCTTC. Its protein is CASSANKAGGGHEQFF.